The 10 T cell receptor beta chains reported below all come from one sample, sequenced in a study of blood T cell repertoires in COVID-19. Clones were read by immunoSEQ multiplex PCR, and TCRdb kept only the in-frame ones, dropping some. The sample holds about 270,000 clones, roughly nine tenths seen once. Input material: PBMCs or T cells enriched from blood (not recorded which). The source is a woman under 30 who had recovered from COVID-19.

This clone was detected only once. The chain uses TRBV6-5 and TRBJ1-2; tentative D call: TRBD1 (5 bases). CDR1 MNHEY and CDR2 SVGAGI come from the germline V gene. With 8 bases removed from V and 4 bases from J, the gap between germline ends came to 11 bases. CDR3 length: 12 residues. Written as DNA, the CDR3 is TGTGCCAGCTGGCGGGACGGCTATGGCTACACCTTC. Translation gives CASWRDGYGYTF.

CDR3: CASSQVFSTDRGDGYTF. The DNA of the CDR3 is TGCGCCAGCAGCCAAGTATTCTCCACTGACAGGGGGGATGGCTACACCTTC. V usage is TRBV4-1 and J usage is TRBJ1-2, with 9 bases lining up with TRBD1. The CDR3 runs 17 residues. In germline, CDR1 is MGHRA, CDR2 YSYEKL. The trim removed 1 base at V and 6 bases at J, leaving 12 bases unmatched.

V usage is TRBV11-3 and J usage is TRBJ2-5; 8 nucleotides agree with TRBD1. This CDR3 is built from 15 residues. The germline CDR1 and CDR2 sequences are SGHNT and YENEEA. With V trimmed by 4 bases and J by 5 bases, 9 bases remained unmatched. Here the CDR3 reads CASSSITGGGETQYF. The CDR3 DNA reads TGTGCCAGCAGCTCCATCACAGGGGGTGGTGAGACCCAGTACTTC.

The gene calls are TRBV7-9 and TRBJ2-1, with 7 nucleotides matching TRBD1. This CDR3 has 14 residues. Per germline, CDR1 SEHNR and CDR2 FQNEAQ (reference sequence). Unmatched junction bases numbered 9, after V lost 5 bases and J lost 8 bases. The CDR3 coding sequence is TGTGCCAGCAGCGCCAGACAGGGTTTCTATGAGCAGTTCTTC. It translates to CASSARQGFYEQFF.

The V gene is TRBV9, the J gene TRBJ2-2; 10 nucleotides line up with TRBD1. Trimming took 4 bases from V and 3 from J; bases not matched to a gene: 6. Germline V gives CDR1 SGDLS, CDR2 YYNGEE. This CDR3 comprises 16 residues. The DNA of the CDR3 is TGTGCCAGCAGCCCTCCGGGACAGGGGTACACCGGGGAGCTGTTTTTT. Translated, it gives CASSPPGQGYTGELFF. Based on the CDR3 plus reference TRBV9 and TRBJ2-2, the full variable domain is DSGVTQTPKHLITATGQRVTLRCSPRSGDLSVYWYQQSLDQGLQFLIQYYNGEERAKGNILERFSAQQFPDLHSELNLSSLELGDSALYFCASSPPGQGYTGELFFGEGSRLTVL.

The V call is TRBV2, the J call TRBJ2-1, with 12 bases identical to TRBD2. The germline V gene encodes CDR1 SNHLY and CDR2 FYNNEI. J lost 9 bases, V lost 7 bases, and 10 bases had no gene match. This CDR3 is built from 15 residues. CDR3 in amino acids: CASTPVTSGSFEQFF. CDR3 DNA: TGTGCCAGCACCCCAGTGACTAGCGGGAGTTTTGAGCAGTTCTTC.

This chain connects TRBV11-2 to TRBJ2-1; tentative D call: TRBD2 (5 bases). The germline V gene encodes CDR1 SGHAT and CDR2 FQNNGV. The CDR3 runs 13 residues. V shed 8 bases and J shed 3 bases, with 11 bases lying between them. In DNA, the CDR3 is TGTGCCAGCCGCGGACTCGGCTACAATGAGCAGTTCTTC. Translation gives CASRGLGYNEQFF.

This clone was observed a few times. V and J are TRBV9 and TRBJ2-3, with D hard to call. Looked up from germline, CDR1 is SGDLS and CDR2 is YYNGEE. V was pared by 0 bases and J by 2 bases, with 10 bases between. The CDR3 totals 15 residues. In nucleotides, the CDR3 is TGTGCCAGCAGCGTAGATGGAAGCGCCACAGATACGCAGTATTTT. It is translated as CASSVDGSATDTQYF.

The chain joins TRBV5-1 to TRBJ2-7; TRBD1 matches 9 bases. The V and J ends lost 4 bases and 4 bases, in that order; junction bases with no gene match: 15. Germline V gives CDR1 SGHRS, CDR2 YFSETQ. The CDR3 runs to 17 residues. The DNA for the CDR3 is TGCGCCAGCAGCCCTAGGGGACTACAGGGGGCGGTTTACGAGCAGTACTTC. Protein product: CASSPRGLQGAVYEQYF. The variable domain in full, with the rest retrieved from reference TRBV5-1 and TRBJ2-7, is KAGVTQTPRYLIKTRGQQVTLSCSPISGHRSVSWYQQTPGQGLQFLFEYFSETQRNKGNFPGRFSGRQFSNSRSEMNVSTLELGDSALYLCASSPRGLQGAVYEQYFGPGTRLTVT.

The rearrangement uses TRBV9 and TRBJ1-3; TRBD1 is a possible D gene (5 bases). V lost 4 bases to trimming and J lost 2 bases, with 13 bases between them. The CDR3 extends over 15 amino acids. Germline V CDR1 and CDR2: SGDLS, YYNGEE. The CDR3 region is CASSPRGEPGNTIYF. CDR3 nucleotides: TGTGCCAGCAGCCCCCGGGGGGAACCTGGAAACACCATATATTTT. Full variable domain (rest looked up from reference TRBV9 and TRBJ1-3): DSGVTQTPKHLITATGQRVTLRCSPRSGDLSVYWYQQSLDQGLQFLIQYYNGEERAKGNILERFSAQQFPDLHSELNLSSLELGDSALYFCASSPRGEPGNTIYFGEGSWLTVV.